This entry lists 5 T cell receptor beta chains sequenced from one sample in a study of beta chain features in type 1 diabetes (dated by TCRdb to between 2018 and 2020). Libraries were made using the immunoSEQ multiplex PCR assay. All of the isolated RNA was reverse transcribed with the High Capacity cDNA Reverse Transcription Kit, so expressed TCRB transcripts were sequenced. What TCRdb holds here is the immuneACCESS table cut down to in-frame rearrangements. Part of the clones is not present; checked against another copy, under half of the missing clones reflect an unresolved V gene, and the others are unexplained. The sample data list around 180,000 clones, and more than 10% of these were observed just once. The ten largest make up 0.62% of the sample. The sample was central memory CD4+ T cells from blood. These TCRs come from a woman aged 18 to 35 in good health.

J is TRBJ2-7 and V is TRBV9; no firm D call. The CDR3 is 12 residues long. In germline, CDR1 is SGDLS, CDR2 YYNGEE. The V and J ends lost 4 bases and 5 bases respectively, with 10 bases between them. CDR3 in amino acids: CASSPQAHEQYF. CDR3 coding DNA: TGTGCCAGCAGCCCCCAGGCCCACGAGCAGTACTTC.

V and J are TRBV2 and TRBJ2-7; 11 bases map to TRBD2. The CDR3 sequence is 15 residues long. Germline V lookup: CDR1 SNHLY, CDR2 FYNNEI. The J segment lost 3 bases and the V segment lost 6 bases, leaving 7 bases of the junction unmatched. CDR3: CASRNSGGGFYEQYF. The CDR3 DNA reads as TGTGCCAGCAGGAATAGCGGGGGGGGTTTCTACGAGCAGTACTTC.

This clone showed up just a few times. This chain uses TRBV18 with TRBJ2-3, with 14 bases matching TRBD2. Per germline, CDR1 KGHSH and CDR2 LQKENI. The CDR3 length is 16 residues. V dropped 5 bases and J dropped 9; count of bases not matched to a gene: 10. CDR3 sequence (DNA): TGTGCCAGCTCAGCCTCCGGGACTAGCGGGAGCAACACGCAGTATTTT. Translating gives CASSASGTSGSNTQYF.

V usage is TRBV11-2 and J usage is TRBJ2-1, with TRBD2 matching 12 bases. The CDR3 is made up of 15 amino acids. CDR1 and CDR2 (germline): SGHAT, FQNNGV. The V gene end was trimmed by 1 base and the J gene end by 9 bases; junction bases not matched to a gene: 4. This chain's CDR3 is CASSLAASGRGEQFF. The CDR3 DNA is TGTGCCAGCAGCTTAGCCGCTAGCGGGAGGGGTGAGCAGTTCTTC.

This clone was observed a handful of times. V gene TRBV28 combines with J gene TRBJ1-1; 11 nucleotides match TRBD1. The V and J ends lost 11 bases and 1 base, in that order; junction bases with no gene match: 9. Germline V gene data show CDR1 as MDHEN and CDR2 as SYDVKM. The CDR3 runs to 15 residues. The CDR3 reads CASRTGGAGNTEAFF. CDR3 nucleotide sequence: TGTGCCTCAAGGACAGGGGGCGCAGGGAACACTGAAGCTTTCTTT.